This T cell receptor beta chain was identified during a study of early T cells in non-severe SARS-CoV-2 infection. The wider study: The input, bulk RNA from unsorted whole blood, was sequenced, and chains were unpaired.

Molecules of cDNA were individually given unique molecular identifiers that were attached to them. TCRdb analysed the 5' RACE reads with MiXCR anew, one entry per CDR3 protein. This table has roughly 49,000 distinct CDR3 sequences, roughly 4% appearing once. Per the germline V gene, CDR1 is LNHNV and CDR2 is YYDKDF (reference sequence). Trimming took off 0 bases at V and 2 bases at J, with 6 bases between the two ends. This CDR3 has 14 amino acids. Sequencing was performed on whole blood. The chain couples TRBV15 to TRBJ2-3; no firm D call. This receptor was taken from an adult who was a healthcare worker with PCR-confirmed SARS-CoV-2 infection or an uninfected control (not recorded which). The CDR3 here is CATSRESTTDTQYF. CDR3 coding DNA: TGTGCCACCAGCAGAGAATCAACCACAGATACGCAGTATTTT.